A single sample is the source of the 22 T cell receptor beta chains below, sequenced in a study of cytomegalovirus exposure and HLA in healthy donors. Primers: 60 Vbeta forward and 13 Jbeta reverse. Sequencing was performed with immunoSEQ multiplex PCR; in TCRdb, only in-frame clones are kept and a portion is missing. The repertoire has fewer than 150,000 clones, 85% to 90% of them found once; the top ten carry about 7%. The specimen was PBMCs. Every receptor here comes from a woman in her 30s in good health and CMV-seropositive.

The chain carries TRBV4-1 and TRBJ2-7; 9 nucleotides line up with TRBD1. Trimming removed 1 base from V and 9 bases from J; junction bases left unmatched: 1. The germline CDR1 and CDR2 sequences are MGHRA and YSYEKL. There are 12 residues in the CDR3. In DNA form, the CDR3 reads TGCGCCAGCAGCCAAGGGACAGGGGCGCAGTACTTC. Translating gives CASSQGTGAQYF.

This sequence joins TRBV25-1 and TRBJ2-3, with 14 bases identical to TRBD2. The V and J ends lost 7 bases and 11 bases, in that order; junction bases with no gene match: 11. This CDR3 is 15 amino acids long. Germline CDR1 is MGHDK and CDR2 is SYGVNS. The CDR3 region is CASTGTSGSWGWQYF. Written as DNA, the CDR3 is TGTGCCAGCACCGGGACTAGCGGGAGCTGGGGGTGGCAGTATTTT.

This sequence joins TRBV2 and TRBJ2-5; 7 bases map to TRBD2. This CDR3 contains 15 residues. The ends lost 0 bases at V and 4 bases at J; junction bases unmatched: 5. Germline V gene data show CDR1 as SNHLY and CDR2 as FYNNEI. CDR3 sequence: CASSEAVGGRETQYF. In DNA form, the CDR3 reads TGTGCCAGCAGTGAAGCGGTGGGAGGGAGAGAGACCCAGTACTTC.

This sequence joins TRBV19 and TRBJ1-5; D is possibly TRBD1 (6 bases). Trimming removed 2 bases from V and 14 bases from J, with 16 bases in between. Germline V lookup: CDR1 LNHDA, CDR2 SQIVND (reference sequence). The CDR3 covers 13 residues. In DNA form, the CDR3 reads TGTGCCAGTAGTATAACATCCGGACAGAAAAAGCATTTT. Translating gives CASSITSGQKKHF.

The chain couples TRBV2 to TRBJ2-7; the D is unclear. Germline CDR1 and CDR2: SNHLY and FYNNEI. The V gene lost 1 base and the J gene lost 3 bases, with 13 bases spanning the gap. The CDR3 has 15 residues. This CDR3 is CASSEEVGAFYEQYF. The CDR3 nucleotides read TGTGCCAGCAGTGAAGAGGTGGGCGCGTTCTACGAGCAGTACTTC.

The chain carries TRBV25-1 and TRBJ1-4; no clear D. Germline loops: CDR1 MGHDK, CDR2 SYGVNS. The CDR3 is made up of 13 amino acids. V was shortened by 4 bases and J by 8 bases, with 11 bases between the two germline ends. The CDR3 here is CASSVGFGEKLFF. The DNA for the CDR3 is TGTGCCAGCAGTGTCGGGTTTGGGGAAAAACTGTTTTTT.

The rearrangement uses TRBV6-1 and TRBJ2-4; 7 nucleotides align to TRBD2. The V and J ends lost 0 bases and 6 bases, in that order; junction bases with no gene match: 2. The CDR3 totals 14 residues. In germline, CDR1 is MNHNS, CDR2 SASEGT. CDR3 in DNA: TGTGCCAGCAGTGAAGCCACTAGCGTAAACATTCAGTACTTC. This encodes CASSEATSVNIQYF.

V and J are TRBV5-1 and TRBJ2-4; D unresolved. This CDR3 contains 18 residues. In germline, CDR1 is SGHRS, CDR2 YFSETQ. V lost 4 bases to trimming and J lost 0 bases, with 20 bases between them. The CDR3 loop is CASSPSPGSFLAKNIQYF. In nucleotides, the CDR3 is TGCGCCAGCAGCCCCTCCCCGGGTTCCTTCTTAGCCAAAAACATTCAGTACTTC.

The gene calls are TRBV9 and TRBJ2-1; the match to TRBD2 covers 9 bases. Unmatched junction bases numbered 9, after V lost 3 bases and J lost 8 bases. The CDR3 length is 15 residues. Germline V gene data show CDR1 as SGDLS and CDR2 as YYNGEE. The CDR3 DNA reads as TGTGCCAGCAGCGAGAGCGGGGGGCGGGGCGATGAGCAGTTCTTC. It specifies CASSESGGRGDEQFF. Combining the CDR3 with reference TRBV9 and TRBJ2-1 gives the whole variable domain DSGVTQTPKHLITATGQRVTLRCSPRSGDLSVYWYQQSLDQGLQFLIQYYNGEERAKGNILERFSAQQFPDLHSELNLSSLELGDSALYFCASSESGGRGDEQFFGPGTRLTVL.

The rearrangement joins TRBV2 to TRBJ2-5; 8 bases map to TRBD1. The CDR3 length is 14 residues. Germline V gives CDR1 SNHLY, CDR2 FYNNEI. The junction had 11 bases not matched to a gene; V was cut back by 6 bases and J by 8 bases. The CDR3 loop is CASRPYRGAQTQYF. The CDR3 DNA follows: TGTGCCAGCAGACCCTACAGGGGGGCGCAAACCCAGTACTTC.

The gene calls are TRBV30 and TRBJ1-5; D might be TRBD1 (6 bases). The CDR3 loop spans 14 amino acids. CDR1 and CDR2 from the germline V gene are GTSNPN and SVGIG (reference sequence). Trimming left V 5 bases short and J 5 bases short, with 16 bases between. The CDR3 here is CAWGDITSDQPQHF. DNA for the CDR3: TGTGCCTGGGGGGACATCACGTCCGATCAGCCCCAGCATTTT.

The chain joins TRBV4-1 to TRBJ2-2; D is unresolved. The germline V and J ends were trimmed by 1 base and 1 base, with 10 bases remaining between them. Germline V gene data show CDR1 as MGHRA and CDR2 as YSYEKL. CDR3 length: 16 amino acids. For the CDR3, the DNA is TGCGCCAGCAGCCAAGTAGCAGTCCGGAACACCGGGGAGCTGTTTTTT. Encoded protein: CASSQVAVRNTGELFF.

Concerning this clone: The germline gene is not matched at one end of the junction; a read error may be the cause. The V gene is TRBV7-9, the J gene TRBJ2-1; 10 nucleotides line up with TRBD1. Per the germline V gene, CDR1 is SEHNR and CDR2 is FQNEAQ (reference sequence). CDR3 size: 12 residues. The CDR3 coding sequence is TGTGCCAGCAGCTTAGACTGGGGGACAGGGGTCTTC. Translated, it gives CASSLDWGTGVF.

The chain has TRBV7-2 and TRBJ1-4; no clear D. The V end lost 2 bases, the J end lost 5 bases, and 15 bases lay between the germline ends. Germline CDR1 and CDR2: SGHTA and FQGNSA. This CDR3 region has 16 residues. Written as DNA, the CDR3 is TGTGCCAGCAGCTTAATGGTTGGGCAGCCAAATGAAAAACTGTTTTTT. Translating it yields CASSLMVGQPNEKLFF. The full variable domain, with the rest looked up from reference TRBV7-2 and TRBJ1-4, is GAGVSQSPSNKVTEKGKDVELRCDPISGHTALYWYRQSLGQGLEFLIYFQGNSAPDKSGLPSDRFSAERTGGSVSTLTIQRTQQEDSAVYLCASSLMVGQPNEKLFFGSGTQLSVL.

The CDR3 reads CASYPGWRGDTDTQYF. The CDR3 DNA follows: TGTGCCAGCTACCCCGGTTGGCGGGGGGACACAGATACGCAGTATTTT. This chain links TRBV2 with TRBJ2-3, with 8 bases that match TRBD2. With 8 bases clipped from V and 2 bases from J, the junction kept 12 bases outside the gene matches. The germline CDR1 and CDR2 sequences are SNHLY and FYNNEI. The CDR3 covers 16 residues.

This rearrangement joins TRBV6-1 to TRBJ1-1, with a weak D call TRBD1 (6 bases). With 6 bases removed from V and 3 bases from J, the gap between germline ends came to 11 bases. This CDR3 has 13 amino acids. Germline V lookup: CDR1 MNHNS, CDR2 SASEGT. The CDR3 nucleotides read TGTGCCAGCAGGTCACAGGGCCACACTGAAGCTTTCTTT. The encoded protein is CASRSQGHTEAFF.

The J gene is TRBJ1-2, the V gene TRBV6-7; D unclear. TRBV6-7 falls under the ORF class, with uncertain function. This CDR3 is built from 12 residues. Deletions cut 6 bases from V and 6 bases from J, with 11 bases between. The CDR3 spells CASSLLGNGYTF. CDR3 sequence (DNA): TGTGCCAGCAGCCTACTAGGGAATGGCTACACCTTC.

V and J are TRBV5-1 and TRBJ1-1, with D unresolved. V lost 2 bases to trimming and J lost 0 bases, with 5 bases between them. Germline lookup yields CDR1 SGHRS and CDR2 YFSETQ. The CDR3 loop spans 13 amino acids. As DNA, the CDR3 is TGCGCCAGCAGCTTAACACTGAACACTGAAGCTTTCTTT. Protein: CASSLTLNTEAFF.

The CDR3 sequence: CASSPVTSLTTLNTEAFF. The CDR3 DNA sequence: TGTGCCAGCTCACCTGTCACGTCTCTTACAACACTGAACACTGAAGCTTTCTTT. The chain joins TRBV18 to TRBJ1-1; D gene unclear. The CDR3 spans 18 residues. CDR1 is KGHSH and CDR2 is LQKENI in the germline V gene. Trimming removed 3 bases at V and 0 bases at J, with 20 bases between.

The chain uses TRBV27 and TRBJ2-3; TRBD2 is a possible D gene (6 bases). V lost 7 bases to trimming and J lost 4 bases, with 15 bases between them. Per germline, CDR1 MNHEY and CDR2 SMNVEV (reference sequence). The CDR3 covers 14 residues. CDR3 sequence reads: CASTPSGSADTQYF. The CDR3 bases are TGTGCCAGCACCCCCAGCGGGTCGGCAGATACGCAGTATTTT.

The V gene is TRBV6-1, the J gene TRBJ1-5; no firm D call. Germline V gene sequence: CDR1 MNHNS, CDR2 SASEGT. V gave up 5 bases and J gave up 0 bases, with 11 bases separating them. The CDR3 totals 15 residues. The CDR3 DNA follows: TGTGCCAGCAGTCTGACTGGCCTTAGCAATCAGCCCCAGCATTTT. Its protein is CASSLTGLSNQPQHF.

This clone was seen once. This chain joins TRBV21-1 and TRBJ1-5. TRBV21-1 is flagged as a pseudogene. This CDR3 region has 14 residues. CDR3 nucleotide sequence: TGTGCCAGCAGCAGGAGGCAGCGAATCAAGCCCCAGCATTTT. The encoded protein is CASSRRQRIKPQHF.